Listed below are T cell receptor beta chains from one sample, sequenced in a study of cytomegalovirus exposure and HLA in healthy donors. TCRdb's table, derived via immunoSEQ multiplex PCR, lists solely in-frame clones and lacks some. The table has 100,000 to 150,000 clones, under 12% seen once. The sample taken for sequencing was PBMCs. The receptors shown here come from a woman under 30 in good health and CMV-seropositive. Both conserved end residues are part of each CDR3. The D gene is left open where the match is weak. Clone sizes are given selectively: once, few, many, or a class where the clone is expanded.

d_call j_call v_call clone_size cdr3_nt cdr3_aa
TRBD2 TRBJ2-1 TRBV5-6 few TGTGCCAGCAGCGGAATAGCGGGAGGGCCGGATGAGCAGTTCTTC CASSGIAGGPDEQFF
TRBD2 TRBJ2-1 TRBV4-1 . TGCGCCAGCAGCCACCGACTAGCGGGAGGCCATTACAATGAGCAGTTCTTC CASSHRLAGGHYNEQFF
TRBD1 TRBJ1-4 TRBV27 few TGTGCCAGCAGTTTAAGGGGGCGCCGGGATGAAAAACTGTTTTTT CASSLRGRRDEKLFF
. TRBJ1-2 TRBV6-5 . TGTGCCAGCAGCTATAACGCAGGGAACTATGGCTACACCTTC CASSYNAGNYGYTF
. TRBJ2-1 TRBV10-3 few TGTGCCATCAGAAGCGGGTTATCCTACAATGAGCAGTTCTTC CAIRSGLSYNEQFF
. TRBJ2-3 TRBV28 . TGTGCCAGCAGTTTTAGCGGCTCAGATACGCAGTATTTT CASSFSGSDTQYF
TRBD1 TRBJ2-2 TRBV28 . TGTGCCAGCAGTTTTAGACAGGGGGACGGGGAGCTGTTTTTT CASSFRQGDGELFF
. TRBJ2-7 TRBV6-5 few TGTGCCGTTGGGGGCTTCAAAACTTACGAGCAGTACTTC CAVGGFKTYEQYF
. TRBJ2-7 TRBV30 few TGTGCCTGGGGGGGTTACAGGGCAAGAGAGCAGTACTTC CAWGGYRAREQYF
TRBD2 TRBJ2-1 TRBV2 . TGTGCCAGCAAACTTGAGACTAGCGGGAGAAATGAGCAGTTCTTC CASKLETSGRNEQFF
. TRBJ2-7 TRBV4-1 few TGCGCCAGCAGCCAAGCCCCGGGGGGCGGGGAGCAGTACTTC CASSQAPGGGEQYF
. TRBJ1-5 TRBV18 few TGTGCCAGCTCTCCCAGGGAGGGGGGCAATCAGCCCCAGCATTTT CASSPREGGNQPQHF
. TRBJ1-1 TRBV11-1 . TGTGCCAGCAGCACCGGTTGGGGCCACCCTGAAGCTTTCTTT CASSTGWGHPEAFF
TRBD1 TRBJ1-4 TRBV11-2 few TGTGCCAGCAGCCCCCGACAGGGTTCGAGGGGGACTAATGAAAAACTGTTTTTT CASSPRQGSRGTNEKLFF
. TRBJ1-1 TRBV18 few TGTGCCAGCTCACCAGAGGAGGGCTGGGCTTTCTTT CASSPEEGWAFF
. TRBJ1-2 TRBV30 . TGTGCCTGGAGACAGGGTAGTTTACCTTTTGATGGCTACACCTTC CAWRQGSLPFDGYTF
. TRBJ1-2 TRBV29-1 . TGCAGCGTTGAAGATCAGGCACAGACCTATGGCTACTCCTTC CSVEDQAQTYGYSF
. TRBJ2-7 TRBV2 few TGTGCCAGCAGAGGGGCGCGCGGATATGGAGAGCAGTACTTC CASRGARGYGEQYF
. TRBJ1-5 TRBV30 . TGTGCCTGGAGAAGGGGTTCCCCAGAGTATCAGCCCCAGCATTTT CAWRRGSPEYQPQHF
TRBD1 TRBJ2-3 TRBV6-5 . TGTGCCAGCAGTTACTGGGCAAGGGGGCCCACAGATACGCAGTATTTT CASSYWARGPTDTQYF
. TRBJ2-5 TRBV29-1 . TGCAGCGCCGACAGGAGTCAAGAGACCCAGTACTTC CSADRSQETQYF
TRBD2 TRBJ2-5 TRBV5-1 . TGCGCCAGCAGCTTGGGGTCTAGCGGACAAGAGACCCAGTACTTC CASSLGSSGQETQYF
. TRBJ1-3 TRBV9 . TGTGCCAGCAGTCCTGCTCTGTCCCAGAAAGCGCGAAACACCATATATTTT CASSPALSQKARNTIYF
. TRBJ2-3 TRBV2 few TGTGCCAGCAGTCACCAGGCGGGATACCCGATTAATACAGATACGCAGTATTTT CASSHQAGYPINTDTQYF
. TRBJ1-2 TRBV30 . TGTGCCTGGAGTGCCCCACATGGCTATGGCTACACCTTC CAWSAPHGYGYTF
TRBD1 TRBJ2-7 TRBV9 few TGTGCCAGCAGCGCGACAGGGGAGGACGACGAGCAGTACTTC CASSATGEDDEQYF
TRBD2 TRBJ2-1 TRBV6-1 few TGTGCCACCTCCGGGACTAGCGACTACAATGAGCAGTTCTTC CATSGTSDYNEQFF
. TRBJ1-1 TRBV7-9 . TGTGCCAGCAGCTTAGCGCTGGGAGACGCTTTCTTT CASSLALGDAFF
. TRBJ2-5 TRBV5-6 . TGTGCCAGCAGCTTGAGGGGTCCGGAGACCCAGTACTTC CASSLRGPETQYF
. TRBJ2-7 TRBV2 . TGTGCCAGCAGAACCGGGACATCTCTCTACGAGCAGTACTTC CASRTGTSLYEQYF
. TRBJ1-3 TRBV19 . TGTGCCAGTAGCGTTGTAGCGCCGGGAAACACCATATATTTT CASSVVAPGNTIYF
TRBD1 TRBJ2-7 TRBV4-1 . TGCGCCAGCAGCCACCGACAGGGGGCTTGGGAGCAGTACTTC CASSHRQGAWEQYF
TRBD2 TRBJ2-1 TRBV19 . TGTGCCAGTAGTATGGGGATTAGCGGGAGAGGAATCAATGAGCAGTTCTTC CASSMGISGRGINEQFF
TRBD2 TRBJ2-7 TRBV27 few TGTGCCAGCACCGAATCGGGACTAGCAACCGAGCAGTACTTC CASTESGLATEQYF
. TRBJ1-3 TRBV5-4 . TGTGCCAGCAGCTTGGATGGGGGGTTATTCGGAAACACCATATATTTT CASSLDGGLFGNTIYF
. TRBJ2-3 TRBV5-1 . TGCGCCACCCAAAGCGGTTTCCGAGCGGATACGCAGTATTTT CATQSGFRADTQYF
TRBD1 TRBJ2-5 TRBV6-1 . TGTGCCAGCAGTGAACTGACAGGGTCGGGCGAGACCCAGTACTTC CASSELTGSGETQYF
. TRBJ2-3 TRBV5-1 few TGCGCCAGCGGAACCGGGACAACTAGCACAGATACGCAGTATTTT CASGTGTTSTDTQYF
TRBD2 TRBJ2-5 TRBV4-1 few TGCGCCAGCAGCCAAGTGGGACTAGTCGGAGAGACCCAGTACTTC CASSQVGLVGETQYF
TRBD1 TRBJ2-7 TRBV5-6 . TGTGCCAGCAGCGAGGGACAGGCCTACGAGCAGTACTTC CASSEGQAYEQYF
TRBD2 TRBJ2-1 TRBV19 few TGTGCCAGTACCTTCAGCGGGAGGGCCGACAATGAGCAGTTCTTC CASTFSGRADNEQFF
. TRBJ1-5 TRBV7-9 few TGTGCCAGCAGCTTAGAGACAGAGGAAAGTCAGCCCCAGCATTTT CASSLETEESQPQHF
. TRBJ2-7 TRBV19 many TGTGCCAGTAGTATGGCCGGCGGCTACGAGCAGTACTTC CASSMAGGYEQYF
TRBD1 TRBJ2-1 TRBV6-1 . TGTGCCAGCACTAAAGGACAGGACAATGAGCAGTTCTTC CASTKGQDNEQFF
. TRBJ2-2 TRBV28 . TGTGCCAGCAGTCTGACTAGGAGGGACACCGGGGAGCTGTTTTTT CASSLTRRDTGELFF